What follows is one T cell receptor (beta chain) and its context. The specificity of this receptor is unknown. The sample holds no much larger clone one base away, and base qualities are not on file. The cohort included 29 patients with locally advanced or metastatic urothelial carcinoma who were treated at Memorial Sloan Kettering on a trial protocol. Peripheral blood mononuclear cells were collected pretreatment and during treatment, with between 1 and 8 total time points obtained per patient. The Qiagen DNeasy Blood extraction kit was used to purify genomic DNA from total PBMCs and tumor samples. PBMCs were collected pretreatment and during treatment, and were isolated and stored as previously described. Synthetic TCR analog templates were spiked into each PCR so that absolute template abundance could be estimated from read counts. Using the immunoSEQ assay, TCRbeta CDR3 regions were amplified from genomic DNA with bias-controlled V and J gene primers. Sequencing of rearranged TCRbeta segments was performed at approximately 20X coverage. Concerning the study's data processing: Clustering was used to correct sequencing errors, and CDR3s were annotated against IMGT to assign V, D and J genes. Downstream analyses used only productive TCRbeta rearrangements and left out out-of-frame or stop-codon sequences. To compute clonality, Shannon entropy was normalized by the log of the number of unique productive sequences and then subtracted from one. Fisher's exact test with Benjamini-Hochberg correction, at a threshold of adjusted p below 0.01, was used to find clones that differed between time points or between blood and tumor. The table was pulled from immuneACCESS by TCRdb, which kept in-frame rearrangements only. Such tables lose some clones; where checked, under half of the loss comes from unresolved V genes, and the rest has no known cause. V and J calls and clone size follow that table, whereas D and trimming were derived from the DNA. In all, the sample holds more than 50,000 clones, and over 70% of those were seen once. 4% to 5% of the sample rests with the top ten.

This sample was taken from a study of PD-L1 blockade in urothelial cancer (TCRdb year 2017). In the study overall: All patients started therapy in the mid-2010s and received atezolizumab 1,200 mg intravenously every 3 weeks. About 85% of the roughly 30 patients were males with bladder-origin urothelial cancer, and about 65% of the 29 reported a prior smoking history. An ECOG performance status of 0 or 1 was recorded for the patients, and 0 to 3 prior chemotherapy regimens had been received by the patients. Blood samples were analyzed 3 weeks after the start of treatment (second dose) and 6 weeks after the start of treatment. Blood samples gave median yields of about 150,000 T cells and tens of thousands of unique TCRs, along with a median clonality of 0.080. Somatic, immune and clinical correlates of response to PD-L1 blockade with atezolizumab in urothelial cancer were the focus of an exploratory multi-omic analysis. Pretreatment tumor samples, along with matched peripheral blood collected serially before and after atezolizumab treatment, underwent TCR sequencing. Durable clinical benefit meant progression-free survival longer than 6 months, and TCR features were also tested against progression-free and overall survival. In the same patients, whole exome sequencing and RNA sequencing of pretreatment tumors were performed in addition to TCR sequencing. Eight or nine patients reached durable clinical benefit, while 20 patients did not. Pretreatment blood TCR-seq was available for about 27 patients, at least one posttreatment blood collection was obtained for about 24 patients, and tumor TCR-seq was available for about 24 patients.

The CDR3 has 14 amino acids, counting the end cysteine and phenylalanine. CDR3 DNA only is kept here, 42 bases in frame from base 1. Deletion took 1 base off V and 5 bases off J, with a span of 12 bases between the germline ends. Via the germline V gene, CDR1 is SGHRS and CDR2 YFSETQ. What the authors observed across the whole study: Patients with durable benefit showed greater expansion of tumor-associated TCR clones in peripheral blood 3 weeks after starting treatment (n of about 20, p = 0.022). A pretreatment peripheral blood TCR clonality below the median was linked to improved progression-free and overall survival. Small sample size (n ≈ 30) and many exploratory analyses mean the results are intended to be hypothesis-generating.

The sequences come from PBMCs, collected around atezolizumab (anti-PD-L1) treatment. The chain joins TRBV5-1 to TRBJ1-1; D gene: possibly TRBD1, on 6 matching bases. The clonotype comes from a man between 65 and 85 years old with urothelial cancer. The DNA sequence is TGCGCCAGCAGCTTGAACGGGGGGCAAACTGAAGCTTTCTTT. The translation is CASSLNGGQTEAFF. Extended through the reference TRBV5-1 and TRBJ1-1 proteins, this CDR3 yields the full variable domain: KAGVTQTPRYLIKTRGQQVTLSCSPISGHRSVSWYQQTPGQGLQFLFEYFSETQRNKGNFPGRFSGRQFSNSRSEMNVSTLELGDSALYLCASSLNGGQTEAFFGQGTRLTVV.